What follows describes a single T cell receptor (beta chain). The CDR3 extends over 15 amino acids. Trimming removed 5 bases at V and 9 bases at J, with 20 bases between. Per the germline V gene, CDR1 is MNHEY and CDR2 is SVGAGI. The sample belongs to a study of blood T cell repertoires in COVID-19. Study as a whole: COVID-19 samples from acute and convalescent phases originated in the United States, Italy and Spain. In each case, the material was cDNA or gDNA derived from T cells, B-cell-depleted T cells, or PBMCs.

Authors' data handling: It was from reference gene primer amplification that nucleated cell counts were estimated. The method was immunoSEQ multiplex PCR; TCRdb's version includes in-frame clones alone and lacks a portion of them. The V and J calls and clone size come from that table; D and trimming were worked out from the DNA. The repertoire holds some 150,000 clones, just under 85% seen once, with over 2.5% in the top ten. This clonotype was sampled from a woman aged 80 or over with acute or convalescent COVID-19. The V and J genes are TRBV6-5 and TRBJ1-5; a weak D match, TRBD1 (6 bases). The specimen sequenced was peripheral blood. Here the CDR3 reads CASSPYFTGFWPQHF. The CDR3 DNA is TGTGCCAGCAGTCCGTACTTCACAGGGTTTTGGCCCCAGCATTTT.